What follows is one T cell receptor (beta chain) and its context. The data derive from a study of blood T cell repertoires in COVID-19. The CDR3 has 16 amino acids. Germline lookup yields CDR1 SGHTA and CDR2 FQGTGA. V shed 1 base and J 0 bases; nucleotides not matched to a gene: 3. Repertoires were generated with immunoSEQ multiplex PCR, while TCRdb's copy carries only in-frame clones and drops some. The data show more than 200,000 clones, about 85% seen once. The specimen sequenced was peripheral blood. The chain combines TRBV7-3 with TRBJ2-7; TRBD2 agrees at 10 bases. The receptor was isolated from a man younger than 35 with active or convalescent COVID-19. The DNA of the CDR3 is TGTGCCAGCAGCTTAAGTATAGCGGGAGGCTCCTACGAGCAGTACTTC. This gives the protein CASSLSIAGGSYEQYF.